This T cell receptor (beta chain) was found in a study of Ad26.COV2.S vaccination and SARS-CoV-2 variants. Findings and caveats of the study: From the TCR breadth and depth analyses, total T cell responses may have been underestimated.

Described treatment: some 20 received Ad26.COV2.S at low or high dose, single or two shots; roughly five received placebo; per-sample allocation not given. After the first vaccine or placebo injection, samples were drawn on day 63. The administered vaccine (an Ad26 vector) expressed Wuhan-strain SARS-CoV-2 spike. With regard to this clone: Its target is unknown.

Trimming removed 3 bases from V and 5 bases from J; junction bases left unmatched: 19. The CDR3 length is 19 residues. Per germline, CDR1 SGHNT and CDR2 YYREEE (reference sequence). The repertoire was sequenced with immunoSEQ multiplex PCR; TCRdb's copy has only in-frame clones and lacks some. The repertoire holds over 200,000 clones, roughly 90% seen once, with around 11% in the top ten. The rearrangement links TRBV5-4 to TRBJ2-3; the match to TRBD1 covers 9 bases. This TCR was sampled from a person between 18 and 60 years old who received the Ad26.COV2.S COVID-19 vaccine or a placebo. Source: peripheral blood, taken in a trial of Ad26.COV2.S vaccine versus placebo. The CDR3 protein is CASSSEPGQGIPSRDTQYF. Written as DNA, the CDR3 is TGTGCCAGCAGCTCCGAACCGGGACAGGGAATCCCTTCGAGAGATACGCAGTATTTT.